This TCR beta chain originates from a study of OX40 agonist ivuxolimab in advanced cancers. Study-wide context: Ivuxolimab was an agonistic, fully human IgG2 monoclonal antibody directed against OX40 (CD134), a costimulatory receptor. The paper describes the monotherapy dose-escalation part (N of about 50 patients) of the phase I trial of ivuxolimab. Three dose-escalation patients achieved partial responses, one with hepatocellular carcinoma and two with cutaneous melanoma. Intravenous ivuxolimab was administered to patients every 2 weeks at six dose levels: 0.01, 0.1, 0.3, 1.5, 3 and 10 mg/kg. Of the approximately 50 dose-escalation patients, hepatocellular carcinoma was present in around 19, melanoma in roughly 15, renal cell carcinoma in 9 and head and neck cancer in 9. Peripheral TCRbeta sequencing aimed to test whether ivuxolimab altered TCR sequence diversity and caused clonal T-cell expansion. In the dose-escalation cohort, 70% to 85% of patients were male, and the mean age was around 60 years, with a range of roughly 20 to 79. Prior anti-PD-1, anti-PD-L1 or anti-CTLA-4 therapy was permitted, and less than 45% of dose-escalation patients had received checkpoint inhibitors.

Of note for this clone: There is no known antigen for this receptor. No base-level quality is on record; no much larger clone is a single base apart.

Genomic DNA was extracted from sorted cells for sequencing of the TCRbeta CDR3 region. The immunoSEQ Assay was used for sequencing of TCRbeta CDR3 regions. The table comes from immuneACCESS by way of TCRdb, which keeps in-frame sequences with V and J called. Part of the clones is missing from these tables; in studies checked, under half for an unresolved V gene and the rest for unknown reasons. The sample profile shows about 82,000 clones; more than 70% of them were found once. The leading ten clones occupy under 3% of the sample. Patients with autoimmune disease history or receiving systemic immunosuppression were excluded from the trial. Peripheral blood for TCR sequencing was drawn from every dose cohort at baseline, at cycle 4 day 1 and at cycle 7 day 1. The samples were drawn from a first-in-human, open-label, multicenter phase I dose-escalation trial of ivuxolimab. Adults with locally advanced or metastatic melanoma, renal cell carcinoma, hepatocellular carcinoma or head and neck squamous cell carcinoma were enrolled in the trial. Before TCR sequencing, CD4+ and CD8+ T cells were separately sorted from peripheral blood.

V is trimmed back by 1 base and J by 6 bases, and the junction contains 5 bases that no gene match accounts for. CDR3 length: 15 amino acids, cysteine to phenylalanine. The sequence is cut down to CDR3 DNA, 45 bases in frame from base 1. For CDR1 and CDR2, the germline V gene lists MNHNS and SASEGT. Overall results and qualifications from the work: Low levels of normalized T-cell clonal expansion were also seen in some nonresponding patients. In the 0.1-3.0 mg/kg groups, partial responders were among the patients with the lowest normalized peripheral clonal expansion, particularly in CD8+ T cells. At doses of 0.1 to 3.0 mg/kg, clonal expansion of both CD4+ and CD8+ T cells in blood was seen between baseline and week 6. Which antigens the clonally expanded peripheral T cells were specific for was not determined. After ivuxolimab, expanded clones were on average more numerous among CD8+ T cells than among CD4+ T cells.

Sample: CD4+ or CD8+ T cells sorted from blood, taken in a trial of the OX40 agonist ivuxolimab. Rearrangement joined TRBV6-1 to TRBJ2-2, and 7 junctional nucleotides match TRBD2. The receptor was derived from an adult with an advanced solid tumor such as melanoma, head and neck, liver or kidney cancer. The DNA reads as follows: TGTGCCAGCAGTGAAGTGATGGGGGGGGCCGGGGAGCTGTTTTTT. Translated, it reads CASSEVMGGAGELFF.